This passage covers 25 T cell receptor beta chains from one sample sequenced in a study of OX40 agonist ivuxolimab in advanced cancers. This table comes from immunoSEQ multiplex PCR, and its TCRdb copy is limited to in-frame clones, with some not included. Of 100,000 or so clones listed, 90% were seen once; the top ten hold 0.31%. Sequencing was performed on CD4+ or CD8+ T cells sorted from blood, taken in a trial of the OX40 agonist ivuxolimab. These receptors were taken from an adult with an advanced solid tumor such as melanoma, head and neck, liver or kidney cancer.

This clone was observed once. The rearrangement links TRBV7-7 to TRBJ2-2; D uncertain. This CDR3 spans 13 amino acids. V lost 6 bases, J lost 7 bases, and 12 bases lay in between. Germline V gives CDR1 SSHAT, CDR2 FNYEAQ (reference sequence). CDR3 protein: CASRPDGFGELFF. CDR3 coding DNA: TGTGCCAGCAGACCGGACGGGTTCGGGGAGCTGTTTTTT.

V and J are TRBV7-2 and TRBJ2-1, with 9 bases matching TRBD2. This CDR3 has 18 amino acids. The germline gives CDR1 SGHTA, CDR2 FQGNSA. J gave up 9 bases and V 0 bases, and 15 bases lay outside the gene matches. DNA of the CDR3: TGTGCCAGCAGCTTAGCGTCGAGCGGGAGGAATAGAGTCGGTGAGCAGTTCTTC. It translates to CASSLASSGRNRVGEQFF.

This chain joins TRBV28 and TRBJ2-6; 8 nucleotides match TRBD1. J lost 1 base, V lost 7 bases, and 6 bases had no gene match. The germline gives CDR1 MDHEN, CDR2 SYDVKM. The CDR3 sequence is 16 residues long. The CDR3 protein is CASNARGQSGANVLTF. CDR3 DNA sequence: TGTGCCAGCAACGCCAGGGGGCAATCTGGGGCCAACGTCCTGACTTTC.

The V gene is TRBV28, the J gene TRBJ2-5; D is unclear. The germline V and J ends were trimmed by 0 bases and 1 base, with 6 bases remaining between them. The CDR3 consists of 14 residues. CDR1 and CDR2 (germline): MDHEN, SYDVKM. CDR3 bases: TGTGCCAGCAGTTTATGGGCGTCCCAAGAGACCCAGTACTTC. As protein: CASSLWASQETQYF. Combining the CDR3 with reference TRBV28 and TRBJ2-5 gives the whole variable domain DVKVTQSSRYLVKRTGEKVFLECVQDMDHENMFWYRQDPGLGLRLIYFSYDVKMKEKGDIPEGYSVSREKKERFSLILESASTNQTSMYLCASSLWASQETQYFGPGTRLLVL.

The J gene is TRBJ1-3, the V gene TRBV5-1; 7 bases are shared with TRBD1. V was clipped by 4 bases and J by 0 bases; unmatched bases: 16. The CDR3 runs 19 residues. Germline lookup yields CDR1 SGHRS and CDR2 YFSETQ. CDR3 sequence: CASSPETGPGGLSGNTIYF. The CDR3 region has the DNA TGCGCCAGCAGCCCCGAGACGGGACCAGGGGGACTCTCTGGAAACACCATATATTTT.

The chain carries TRBV7-9 and TRBJ1-2; 7 bases line up with TRBD1. CDR1 and CDR2 (germline): SEHNR, FQNEAQ (reference sequence). The ends lost 1 base at V and 3 bases at J; junction bases unmatched: 5. The CDR3 loop spans 15 amino acids. The CDR3 is CASSLDGGQYYGYTF. The CDR3 nucleotides are TGTGCCAGCAGCTTAGATGGGGGACAGTACTATGGCTACACCTTC.

This clone was found once. V is TRBV5-1 and J is TRBJ1-1, with TRBD1 as a possible D gene (6 bases). Trimming cost V 2 bases and J 2 bases, with 10 bases left between them. CDR3 length: 14 amino acids. CDR1 and CDR2 from the germline V gene are SGHRS and YFSETQ. As DNA, the CDR3 is TGCGCCAGCAGCTTCTTACAGGGAAACACTGAAGCTTTCTTT. Translation gives CASSFLQGNTEAFF.

V is TRBV6-6 and J is TRBJ1-5; D is unclear. The CDR3 length is 16 residues. V was shortened by 6 bases and J by 5 bases, with 20 bases between the two germline ends. Per germline, CDR1 MNHNY and CDR2 SVGAGI (reference sequence). CDR3 in DNA: TGTGCCAGCAGATTGGGCAGACCAACTGCGGATCAGCCCCAGCATTTT. It translates to CASRLGRPTADQPQHF.

This rearrangement joins TRBV28 to TRBJ2-1; maybe TRBD1 (5 bases). Germline V CDR1 and CDR2: MDHEN, SYDVKM. Trimming removed 10 bases at V and 1 base at J, with 14 bases between. The CDR3 covers 14 residues. This CDR3 is CATSEGASYNEQFF. In nucleotides, the CDR3 is TGTGCCACTTCAGAAGGGGCTTCCTACAATGAGCAGTTCTTC.

This chain connects TRBV5-1 to TRBJ2-1; D is unclear. The length of the CDR3 is 13 residues. V lost 3 bases to trimming and J lost 4 bases, with 8 bases between them. Germline CDR1 SGHRS, CDR2 YFSETQ. The CDR3, as DNA: TGCGCCAGCAGCTCCTCCGATTACAATGAGCAGTTCTTC. It encodes CASSSSDYNEQFF.

This clone was seen once. This chain joins TRBV5-6 and TRBJ2-2; TRBD2 agrees at 8 bases. The CDR3 has 16 residues. The germline V gene encodes CDR1 SGHDT and CDR2 YYEEEE. V shed 7 bases and J 5 bases; nucleotides not matched to a gene: 13. CDR3 coding DNA: TGTGCCAGCTGGGAAACCGGGACTAGAGGGACCGGGGAGCTGTTTTTT. Translating gives CASWETGTRGTGELFF.

This clone was detected a few times. The CDR3: CASSRTSGEQYF. CDR3 DNA sequence: TGTGCCAGCAGCCGGACTAGCGGCGAGCAGTACTTC. V gene TRBV7-8 combines with J gene TRBJ2-7; 10 bases are a match to TRBD2. The V segment lost 5 bases and the J segment 6 bases; nucleotides outside the gene matches: 1. This CDR3 has 12 residues. Germline V lookup: CDR1 SGHVS, CDR2 FQNEAQ. The variable domain in full, with the rest retrieved from reference TRBV7-8 and TRBJ2-7, is GAGVSQSPRYKVAKRGQDVALRCDPISGHVSLFWYQQALGQGPEFLTYFQNEAQLDKSGLPSDRFFAERPEGSVSTLKIQRTQQEDSAVYLCASSRTSGEQYFGPGTRLTVT.

J is TRBJ1-5 and V is TRBV28; D not certain. CDR1 and CDR2 (germline): MDHEN, SYDVKM. This CDR3 has 15 amino acids. Trimming stripped 5 bases from V and 0 bases from J, with 11 bases between. CDR3 sequence: CASSAARGSNQPQHF. The CDR3 DNA is TGTGCCAGCAGTGCAGCGAGAGGTAGCAATCAGCCCCAGCATTTT.

This clone was recorded a few times. The J gene is TRBJ1-5, the V gene TRBV4-2, with D tentatively TRBD1 (6 bases). Germline CDR1 reads LGHNA; CDR2 reads YNFKEQ. The CDR3 is 16 residues long. V was clipped by 0 bases and J by 6 bases, with 15 bases between them. The CDR3 coding sequence is TGTGCCAGCAGCCAAGATCTAGTGGGGGCCCTTCAGCCCCAGCATTTT. It specifies CASSQDLVGALQPQHF.

This chain's CDR3 is CATRTTGATNEKLFF. CDR3 sequence (DNA): TGTGCCACCAGAACTACAGGGGCAACTAATGAAAAACTGTTTTTT. This rearrangement joins TRBV15 to TRBJ1-4, with 7 bases fitting TRBD1. The CDR3 is 15 residues long. Trimming took 6 bases from V and 0 from J; bases not matched to a gene: 4. The germline gives CDR1 LNHNV, CDR2 YYDKDF (reference sequence).

The rearrangement links TRBV7-9 to TRBJ2-1; 8 bases fit TRBD2. J gave up 2 bases and V 1 base, and 1 base lay outside the gene matches. The germline V gene has CDR1 SEHNR and CDR2 FQNEAQ (reference sequence). This CDR3 has 15 residues. CDR3 amino acids: CASSLVSGTYNEQFF. The DNA of the CDR3 is TGTGCCAGCAGCTTAGTTAGCGGGACCTACAATGAGCAGTTCTTC.

This sequence joins TRBV7-8 and TRBJ2-1; 8 bases fit TRBD1. V lost 5 bases and J lost 7; bases outside the gene matches: 13. Germline CDR1 is SGHVS and CDR2 is FQNEAQ. The CDR3 consists of 16 residues. The CDR3 loop is CASSPQRQGRGNEQFF. For the CDR3, the DNA is TGTGCCAGCAGCCCCCAAAGACAGGGGCGCGGGAATGAGCAGTTCTTC.

The chain links TRBV19 to TRBJ2-6; D is ambiguous. CDR3 length: 15 residues. The germline CDR1 and CDR2 sequences are LNHDA and SQIVND (reference sequence). The ends were cut back, 6 bases at V and 1 base at J, with 10 bases in the middle. CDR3 coding DNA: TGTGCCAGTAGACCGGGCGAATCTGGGGCCAACGTCCTGACTTTC. Translating gives CASRPGESGANVLTF.

Remarks on this clone: Other nucleotide sequences from this sample produce the same CDR3. This chain links TRBV7-2 with TRBJ2-7; D may be TRBD1 (6 bases). The CDR3 contains 12 residues. V lost 6 bases, J lost 4 bases, and 10 bases lay in between. Germline-derived CDR1 and CDR2 are SGHTA and FQGNSA. CDR3 in amino acids: CASSPRGYEQYF. The CDR3 bases are TGTGCCAGCAGTCCAAGGGGGTACGAGCAGTACTTC.

The chain is built from TRBV7-8 and TRBJ1-1; 7 bases align to TRBD1. This CDR3 is 17 amino acids long. J gave up 5 bases and V 1 base, and 13 bases lay outside the gene matches. The V gene's germline CDR1 is SGHVS and CDR2 FQNEAQ. The CDR3 reads CASSLGDSGGVSTEAFF. The CDR3 DNA follows: TGTGCCAGCAGCTTAGGGGACAGCGGGGGAGTGAGTACTGAAGCTTTCTTT.

The V and J genes are TRBV5-4 and TRBJ2-7; the D gene is possibly TRBD1 (6 bases). Between the trimmed V and J ends, which lost 4 bases and 1 base, there was a span of 9 bases. This CDR3 is built from 13 residues. Germline lookup yields CDR1 SGHNT and CDR2 YYREEE (reference sequence). The CDR3 region is CASSLGQSYEQYF. CDR3 DNA: TGTGCCAGCAGCCTGGGACAATCCTACGAGCAGTACTTC.

The chain links TRBV11-1 to TRBJ2-3, with D perhaps TRBD1 or TRBD2 (5 bases each). This CDR3 has 16 amino acids. Germline V gene sequence: CDR1 SGHAT, CDR2 FQDESV (reference sequence). Trimming shortened V by 5 bases and J by 7 bases, and 22 bases separated the two germline ends. DNA for the CDR3: TGTGCCAGCAGCCTGGGACCGCTTTACACAGAGAATACGCAGTATTTT. Translated: CASSLGPLYTENTQYF.

The sample holds one count of this clone. The rearrangement joins TRBV9 to TRBJ2-3; TRBD2 aligns across 9 bases. The V and J ends lost 0 bases and 1 base, in that order; junction bases with no gene match: 9. This CDR3 has 18 amino acids. Germline CDR1 SGDLS, CDR2 YYNGEE. The CDR3 DNA reads TGTGCCAGCAGCGTAGGGGTAGCGGGAGTACGGGGCACAGATACGCAGTATTTT. Translation gives CASSVGVAGVRGTDTQYF.

This chain links TRBV20-1 with TRBJ2-1; D gene uncertain. The V end was cut by 6 bases, the J end by 12 bases, with 15 bases between. The CDR3 totals 11 residues. CDR1 DFQATT and CDR2 SNEGSKA come from the germline V gene (reference sequence). This CDR3 is CSAPYSSRQFF. The DNA of the CDR3 is TGCAGTGCCCCTTACAGTAGTAGGCAGTTCTTC.

The V gene is TRBV18, the J gene TRBJ2-3; D may be TRBD1 (6 bases). The ends were cut back, 3 bases at V and 0 bases at J, with 16 bases in the middle. CDR3 length: 17 amino acids. Germline CDR1 and CDR2: KGHSH and LQKENI. The CDR3 DNA reads TGTGCCAGCTCACCCGGGACACGTAGTCTTAGCACAGATACGCAGTATTTT. Its translation is CASSPGTRSLSTDTQYF.